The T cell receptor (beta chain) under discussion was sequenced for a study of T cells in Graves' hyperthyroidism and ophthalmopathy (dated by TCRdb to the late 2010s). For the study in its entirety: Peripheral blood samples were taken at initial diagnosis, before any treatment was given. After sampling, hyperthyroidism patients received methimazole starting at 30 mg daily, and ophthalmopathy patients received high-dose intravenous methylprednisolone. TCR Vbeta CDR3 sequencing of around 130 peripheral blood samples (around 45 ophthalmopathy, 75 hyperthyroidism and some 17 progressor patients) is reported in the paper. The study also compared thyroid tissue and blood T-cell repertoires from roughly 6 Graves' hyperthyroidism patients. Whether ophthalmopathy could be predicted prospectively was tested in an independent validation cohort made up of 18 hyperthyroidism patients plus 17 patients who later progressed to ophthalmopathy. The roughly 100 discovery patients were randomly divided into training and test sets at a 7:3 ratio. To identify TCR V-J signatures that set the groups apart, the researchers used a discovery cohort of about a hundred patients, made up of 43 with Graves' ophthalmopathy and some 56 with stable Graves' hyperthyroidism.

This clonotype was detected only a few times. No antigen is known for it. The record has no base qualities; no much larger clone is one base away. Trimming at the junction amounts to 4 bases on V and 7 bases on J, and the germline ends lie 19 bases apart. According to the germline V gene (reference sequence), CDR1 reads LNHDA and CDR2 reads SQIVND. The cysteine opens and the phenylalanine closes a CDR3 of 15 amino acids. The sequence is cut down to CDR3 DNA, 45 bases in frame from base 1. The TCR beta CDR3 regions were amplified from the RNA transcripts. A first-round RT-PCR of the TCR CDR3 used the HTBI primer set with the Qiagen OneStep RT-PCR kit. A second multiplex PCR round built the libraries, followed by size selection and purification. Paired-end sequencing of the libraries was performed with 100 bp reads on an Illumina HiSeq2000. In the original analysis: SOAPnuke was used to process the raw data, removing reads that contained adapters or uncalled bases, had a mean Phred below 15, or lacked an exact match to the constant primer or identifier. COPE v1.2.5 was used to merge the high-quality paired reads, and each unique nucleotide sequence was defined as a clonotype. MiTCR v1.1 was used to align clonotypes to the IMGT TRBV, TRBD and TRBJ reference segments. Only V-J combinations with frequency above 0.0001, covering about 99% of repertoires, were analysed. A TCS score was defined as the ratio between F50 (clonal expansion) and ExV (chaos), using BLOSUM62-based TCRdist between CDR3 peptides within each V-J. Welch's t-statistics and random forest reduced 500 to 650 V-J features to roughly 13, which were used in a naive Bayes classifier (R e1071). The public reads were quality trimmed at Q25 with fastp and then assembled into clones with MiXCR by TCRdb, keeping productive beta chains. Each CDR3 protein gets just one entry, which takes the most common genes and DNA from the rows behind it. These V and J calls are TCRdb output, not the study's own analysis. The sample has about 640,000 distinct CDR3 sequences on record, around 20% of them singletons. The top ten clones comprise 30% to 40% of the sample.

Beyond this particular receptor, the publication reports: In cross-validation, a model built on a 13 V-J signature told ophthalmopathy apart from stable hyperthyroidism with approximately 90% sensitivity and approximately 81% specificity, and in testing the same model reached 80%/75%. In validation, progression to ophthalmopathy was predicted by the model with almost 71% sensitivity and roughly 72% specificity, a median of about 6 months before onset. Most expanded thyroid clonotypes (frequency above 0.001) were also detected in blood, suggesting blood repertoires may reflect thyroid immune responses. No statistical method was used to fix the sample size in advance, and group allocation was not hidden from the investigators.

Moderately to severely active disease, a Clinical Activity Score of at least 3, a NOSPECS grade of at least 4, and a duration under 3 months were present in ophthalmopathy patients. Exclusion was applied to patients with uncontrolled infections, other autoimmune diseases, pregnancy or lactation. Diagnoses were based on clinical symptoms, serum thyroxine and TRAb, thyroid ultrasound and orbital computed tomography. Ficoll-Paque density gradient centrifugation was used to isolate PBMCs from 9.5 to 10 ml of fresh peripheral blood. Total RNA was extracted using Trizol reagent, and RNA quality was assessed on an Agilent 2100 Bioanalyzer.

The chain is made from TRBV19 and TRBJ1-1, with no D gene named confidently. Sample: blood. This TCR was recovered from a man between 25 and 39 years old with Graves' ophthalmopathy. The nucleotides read TGTGCCAGTAGTAACCGCGCCCTTAGTCCGGTTGAAGCTTTCTTT. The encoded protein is CASSNRALSPVEAFF.